The 27 T cell receptor beta chains below come from one sample, sequenced in a study of control samples from healthy donors and cancer patients. Only in-frame clones appear in the TCRdb table, and some are missing; sequencing was by immunoSEQ multiplex PCR. In the table there are 170,000 or so clones, 94% of which are singletons. The sample taken for sequencing was blood. The source of these receptors is a woman aged 18-29 years in good health.

This sequence joins TRBV10-3 and TRBJ2-2; D possibly corresponds to TRBD2 (6 bases). This CDR3 contains 15 residues. Germline assignment: CDR1 ENHRY and CDR2 SYGVKD. The V end lost 3 bases, the J end lost 2 bases, and 10 bases lay between the germline ends. For the CDR3, the DNA is TGTGCCATCAGTGACCCCGGGAGCAACACCGGGGAGCTGTTTTTT. Amino acids: CAISDPGSNTGELFF.

This chain links TRBV19 with TRBJ1-1; D ambiguous. The CDR3 spans 11 residues. Germline-derived CDR1 and CDR2 are LNHDA and SQIVND (reference sequence). V lost 5 bases and J 7 bases, leaving 8 bases between the germline ends. The CDR3 coding sequence is TGTGCCAGTAGTCGGGCGTTTGAAGCTTTCTTT. It translates to CASSRAFEAFF.

J is TRBJ2-1 and V is TRBV6-5; D may be TRBD1 (6 bases). The germline V gene has CDR1 MNHEY and CDR2 SVGAGI. The CDR3 has 13 amino acids. V was cut by 10 bases and J by 7 bases, with 17 bases left in between. CDR3: CATTFDRINEQFF. DNA for the CDR3: TGTGCCACCACCTTCGACAGGATAAATGAGCAGTTCTTC.

This chain joins TRBV29-1 and TRBJ1-1, with TRBD1 matching 12 bases. The CDR3 covers 13 residues. Germline CDR1 SQVTM, CDR2 ANQGSEA. The V and J ends lost 6 bases and 5 bases, in that order; junction bases with no gene match: 4. In nucleotides, the CDR3 is TGCAGCGTGGGACAGGGGGCGTGGACTGAAGCTTTCTTT. This gives the protein CSVGQGAWTEAFF.

J is TRBJ1-1 and V is TRBV11-3; D ambiguous. The CDR3 consists of 15 residues. Germline CDR1 SGHNT, CDR2 YENEEA. V was trimmed by 5 bases and J by 6 bases, leaving 19 bases between them. CDR3 loop: CASSTGEPAAAEAFF. The CDR3 region has the DNA TGTGCCAGCAGCACCGGGGAGCCCGCGGCGGCTGAAGCTTTCTTT.

The gene calls are TRBV5-1 and TRBJ1-6, with 9 bases lining up with TRBD1. Germline V CDR1 and CDR2: SGHRS, YFSETQ. V shed 4 bases, J shed 7 bases, and the junction held 6 bases outside the gene matches. The CDR3 is made up of 15 amino acids. The CDR3: CASSPPGQGNSPLHF. The CDR3 bases are TGCGCCAGCAGCCCTCCGGGACAGGGAAATTCACCCCTCCACTTT.

The chain joins TRBV5-6 to TRBJ2-1; TRBD1 matches 8 bases. V lost 7 bases and J lost 4; bases outside the gene matches: 4. The CDR3 extends over 13 amino acids. CDR1 and CDR2 (germline): SGHDT, YYEEEE. Written as DNA, the CDR3 is TGTGCCAGCGGCCAGGGGGCTTACAATGAGCAGTTCTTC. This translates into CASGQGAYNEQFF.

The chain is built from TRBV11-2 and TRBJ1-3; D not resolved. Trimming took off 3 bases at V and 1 base at J, with 13 bases between the two ends. In germline, CDR1 is SGHAT, CDR2 FQNNGV. There are 16 residues in the CDR3. The CDR3 nucleotides read TGTGCCAGCAGCTTGTCCGGACGGGAATCTGGAAACACCATATATTTT. As protein: CASSLSGRESGNTIYF.

The J gene is TRBJ2-7, the V gene TRBV28; either TRBD1 or TRBD2 may fit D (5 bases each). Trimming took off 3 bases at V and 5 bases at J, with 8 bases between the two ends. The CDR3 runs 12 residues. Germline V gives CDR1 MDHEN, CDR2 SYDVKM. The CDR3 DNA is TGTGCCAGCAGTTTTGGGGGAAACGAGCAGTACTTC. This encodes CASSFGGNEQYF.

A note on this clone: The junction shows a germline mismatch at one end, possibly a read error. CDR3 loop: CASSGRGTSGF. The DNA for the CDR3 is TGTGCCAGCAGTGGAAGGGGGACGTCCGGCTTT. This chain links TRBV2 with TRBJ1-1, with D possibly matching TRBD1 (6 bases). Looked up from germline, CDR1 is SNHLY and CDR2 is FYNNEI. This CDR3 has 11 residues. Full variable domain (rest looked up from reference TRBV2 and TRBJ1-1): EPEVTQTPSHQVTQMGQEVILRCVPISNHLYFYWYRQILGQKVEFLVSFYNNEISEKSEIFDDQFSVERPDGSNFTLKIRSTKLEDSAMYFCASSGRGTSGFGQGTRLTVV.

V usage is TRBV19 and J usage is TRBJ1-6; D possibly corresponds to TRBD1 (5 bases). The germline V and J ends were trimmed by 5 bases and 9 bases, with 11 bases remaining between them. The CDR3 consists of 13 residues. Germline lookup yields CDR1 LNHDA and CDR2 SQIVND (reference sequence). The CDR3 DNA is TGTGCCAGTAGTGAACAGGTCGCTTCACCCCTCCACTTT. As protein: CASSEQVASPLHF.

The genes are TRBV6-6 and TRBJ1-5; the match to TRBD1 covers 8 bases. CDR1 is MNHNY and CDR2 is SVGAGI in the germline V gene (reference sequence). The CDR3 has 14 residues. V shed 5 bases and J 4 bases; nucleotides not matched to a gene: 4. Here the CDR3 DNA reads TGTGCCAGCAGTGGACAGGGAGGAAATCAGCCCCAGCATTTT. Amino acids: CASSGQGGNQPQHF.

V is TRBV7-9 and J is TRBJ1-2; D gene unclear. This CDR3 has 12 amino acids. V lost 4 bases to trimming and J lost 4 bases, with 7 bases between them. CDR1 and CDR2 from the germline V gene are SEHNR and FQNEAQ (reference sequence). The chain's CDR3 is CASSYTIYGYTF. CDR3 sequence (DNA): TGTGCCAGCAGCTACACAATCTATGGCTACACCTTC.

The V call is TRBV6-2 or TRBV6-3, the J call TRBJ1-6; D not certain. Trimming removed 0 bases at V and 8 bases at J, with 11 bases between. CDR1 is MNHEY, CDR2 SVGEGT, per germline. This CDR3 is 15 amino acids long. The CDR3 sequence: CASSYSTASDSPLHF. In DNA, the CDR3 is TGTGCCAGCAGTTACTCGACTGCCTCGGATTCACCCCTCCACTTT.

This chain links TRBV6-2 or TRBV6-3 with TRBJ2-7; the D gene is possibly TRBD2 (6 bases). Trimming took 6 bases from V and 3 from J, leaving 18 bases between them. The CDR3 has 15 residues. CDR1 and CDR2 from the germline V gene are MNHEY and SVGEGT. The CDR3 DNA is TGTGCCAGCAGATACAGCTCTGCGGGAAACTACGAGCAGTACTTC. Its translation is CASRYSSAGNYEQYF.

J is TRBJ2-1 and V is TRBV28, with TRBD1 matching 9 bases. Germline CDR1 is MDHEN and CDR2 is SYDVKM. The V segment lost 8 bases and the J segment 2 bases; nucleotides outside the gene matches: 28. This CDR3 has 22 amino acids. The CDR3 DNA reads TGTGCCAGCCTATCCCTTTCACCGTCAAAGAGGGGGACAGGGCCCACCTACAATGAGCAGTTCTTC. This encodes CASLSLSPSKRGTGPTYNEQFF.

The rearrangement joins TRBV15 to TRBJ1-3; D is uncertain. The germline V and J ends were trimmed by 3 bases and 7 bases, with 7 bases remaining between them. This CDR3 is 12 amino acids long. The V gene's germline CDR1 is LNHNV and CDR2 YYDKDF (reference sequence). This CDR3 is CATSSPPNTIYF. CDR3 nucleotides: TGTGCCACCAGCAGCCCGCCTAACACCATATATTTT.

The chain recombines TRBV13 with TRBJ2-7; possibly TRBD2 for D (6 bases). Germline V lookup: CDR1 PRHDT, CDR2 FYEKMQ (reference sequence). This CDR3 is built from 16 residues. Trimming cost V 2 bases and J 5 bases, with 19 bases left between them. This chain's CDR3 is CASSLYGPLSGDEQYF. The CDR3 nucleotides read TGTGCCAGCAGCTTATACGGCCCCCTTTCGGGAGACGAGCAGTACTTC.

The chain is built from TRBV19 and TRBJ1-1; a weak D match, TRBD1 (5 bases). V was shortened by 4 bases and J by 6 bases, with 9 bases between the two germline ends. Germline CDR1 reads LNHDA; CDR2 reads SQIVND (reference sequence). The length of the CDR3 is 12 residues. The CDR3, as DNA: TGTGCCAGTAGTAGGCAAGGGGCTGAAGCTTTCTTT. Translating gives CASSRQGAEAFF.

V usage is TRBV12-3 or TRBV12-4 and J usage is TRBJ2-7; TRBD1 matches 7 bases. With V trimmed by 6 bases and J by 12 bases, 8 bases remained unmatched. CDR3 length: 11 amino acids. The CDR3 region has the DNA TGTGCCAGCAGACATGAGGGGGCTGCGTACTTC. It codes for CASRHEGAAYF.

The chain carries TRBV20-1 and TRBJ1-1; D remains ambiguous. The CDR3 is made up of 11 amino acids. Germline V gives CDR1 DFQATT, CDR2 SNEGSKA (reference sequence). V was cut by 2 bases and J by 3 bases, with 4 bases left in between. The DNA for the CDR3 is TGCAGTGCTAGAAGAGACACTGAAGCTTTCTTT. Protein: CSARRDTEAFF.

V gene TRBV11-2 combines with J gene TRBJ2-5; TRBD2 is a possible D gene (6 bases). V was shortened by 5 bases and J by 2 bases, with 12 bases between the two germline ends. Looked up from germline, CDR1 is SGHAT and CDR2 is FQNNGV. This CDR3 comprises 14 residues. The CDR3 sequence: CASSPPSVQETQYF. DNA of the CDR3: TGTGCCAGCAGCCCCCCTAGCGTACAAGAGACCCAGTACTTC.

The J gene is TRBJ1-1, the V gene TRBV2, with D uncertain. The V gene's germline CDR1 is SNHLY and CDR2 FYNNEI. The CDR3 loop spans 16 amino acids. Trimming left V 3 bases short and J 5 bases short, with 19 bases between. CDR3 sequence: CASSDPRAWRRTEAFF. DNA of the CDR3: TGTGCCAGCAGTGACCCTAGGGCCTGGAGGAGGACTGAAGCTTTCTTT. The whole variable domain, filled in from reference TRBV2 and TRBJ1-1, reads EPEVTQTPSHQVTQMGQEVILRCVPISNHLYFYWYRQILGQKVEFLVSFYNNEISEKSEIFDDQFSVERPDGSNFTLKIRSTKLEDSAMYFCASSDPRAWRRTEAFFGQGTRLTVV.

The rearrangement uses TRBV18 and TRBJ1-1; D unresolved. The V and J ends lost 0 bases and 3 bases respectively, with 2 bases between them. The CDR3 extends over 12 amino acids. CDR1 and CDR2 (germline): KGHSH, LQKENI. The CDR3 nucleotides are TGTGCCAGCTCACCACCAGACACTGAAGCTTTCTTT. It yields the protein CASSPPDTEAFF. The full variable domain, with the rest looked up from reference TRBV18 and TRBJ1-1, is NAGVMQNPRHLVRRRGQEARLRCSPMKGHSHVYWYRQLPEEGLKFMVYLQKENIIDESGMPKERFSAEFPKEGPSILRIQQVVRGDSAAYFCASSPPDTEAFFGQGTRLTVV.

The rearrangement links TRBV2 to TRBJ1-1, with D unresolved. Germline V gene sequence: CDR1 SNHLY, CDR2 FYNNEI. The CDR3 spans 13 residues. Trimming took 1 base from V and 0 from J, leaving 3 bases between them. This CDR3 reads CASSEEVNTEAFF. In DNA form, the CDR3 reads TGTGCCAGCAGTGAAGAAGTGAACACTGAAGCTTTCTTT.

The rearrangement uses TRBV9 and TRBJ1-2, with unresolved D. Germline CDR1 and CDR2: SGDLS and YYNGEE. Deletions cut 6 bases from V and 2 bases from J, with 17 bases between. The CDR3 sequence is 15 residues long. The CDR3 is CASNSYGGRNYGYTF. As DNA, the CDR3 is TGTGCCAGCAACTCCTACGGCGGACGAAACTATGGCTACACCTTC.

V gene TRBV6-4 combines with J gene TRBJ1-2; no clear D. Trimming left V 2 bases short and J 6 bases short, with 16 bases between. The V gene's germline CDR1 is MRHNA and CDR2 SNTAGT. CDR3 length equals 15 residues. Here the CDR3 reads CASSDPSDGLNGYTF. DNA of the CDR3: TGTGCCAGCAGTGACCCGTCAGACGGACTAAATGGCTACACCTTC.